This T cell receptor (beta chain) was captured in a study of cytomegalovirus exposure and HLA in healthy donors. The PCR made use of 60 Vbeta and 13 Jbeta primers. Measured with immunoSEQ multiplex PCR; TCRdb has only the in-frame clones, and not every one. This sample has about 160,000 clones, with 75% to 85% found just once. The study's findings and limits: A later analysis by the authors found several of the most significant clusters apparently linked to common viral pathogens.

V dropped 0 bases and J dropped 7 bases, with 19 bases sitting between them. This CDR3 is 16 amino acids long. CDR1 is SGDLS, CDR2 YYNGEE, per germline. In the case of this clone: Its antigen is not known.

This receptor was obtained from a man in his fifties in good health and CMV-seropositive. The chain links TRBV9 to TRBJ1-1; maybe TRBD1 (5 bases). The sequenced sample was PBMCs. The CDR3 nucleotides are TGTGCCAGCAGCGTAGAGGCCCTGGGGCTTTATGGTGAAGCTTTCTTT. Translated, it gives CASSVEALGLYGEAFF.